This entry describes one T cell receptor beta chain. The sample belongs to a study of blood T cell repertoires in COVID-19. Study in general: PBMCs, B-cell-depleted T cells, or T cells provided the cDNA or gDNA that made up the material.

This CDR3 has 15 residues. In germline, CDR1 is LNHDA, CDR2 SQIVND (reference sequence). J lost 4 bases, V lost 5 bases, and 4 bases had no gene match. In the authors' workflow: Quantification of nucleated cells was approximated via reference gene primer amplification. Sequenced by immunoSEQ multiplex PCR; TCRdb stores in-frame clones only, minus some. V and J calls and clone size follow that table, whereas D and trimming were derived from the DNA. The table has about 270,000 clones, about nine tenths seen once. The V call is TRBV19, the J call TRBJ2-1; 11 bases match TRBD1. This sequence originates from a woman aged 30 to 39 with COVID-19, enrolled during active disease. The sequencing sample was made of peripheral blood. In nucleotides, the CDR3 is TGTGCCAGTAGTTGGACAGGGGGCTCATACAATGAGCAGTTCTTC. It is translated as CASSWTGGSYNEQFF.